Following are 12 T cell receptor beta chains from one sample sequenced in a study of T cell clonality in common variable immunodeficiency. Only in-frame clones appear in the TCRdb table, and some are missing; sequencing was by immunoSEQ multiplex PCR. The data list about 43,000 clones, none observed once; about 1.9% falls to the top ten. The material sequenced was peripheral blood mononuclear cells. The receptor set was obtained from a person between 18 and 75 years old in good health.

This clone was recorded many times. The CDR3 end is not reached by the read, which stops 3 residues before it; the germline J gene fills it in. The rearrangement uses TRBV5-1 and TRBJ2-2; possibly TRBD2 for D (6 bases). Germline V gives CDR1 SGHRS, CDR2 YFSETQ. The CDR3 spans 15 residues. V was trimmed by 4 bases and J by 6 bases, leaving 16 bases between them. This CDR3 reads CASSPIGGIAGELFF. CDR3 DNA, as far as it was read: TGCGCCAGCAGCCCCATTGGGGGGATCGCCGGGGAG.

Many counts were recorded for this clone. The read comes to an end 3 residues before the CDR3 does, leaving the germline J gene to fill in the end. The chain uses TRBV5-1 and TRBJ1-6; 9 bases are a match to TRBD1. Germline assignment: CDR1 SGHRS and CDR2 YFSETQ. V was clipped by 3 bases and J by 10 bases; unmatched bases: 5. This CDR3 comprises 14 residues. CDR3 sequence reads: CASSSQGASSPLHF. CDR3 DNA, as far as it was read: TGCGCCAGCAGCTCACAGGGGGCAAGCTCACCC. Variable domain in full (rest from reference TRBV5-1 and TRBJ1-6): KAGVTQTPRYLIKTRGQQVTLSCSPISGHRSVSWYQQTPGQGLQFLFEYFSETQRNKGNFPGRFSGRQFSNSRSEMNVSTLELGDSALYLCASSSQGASSPLHFGNGTRLTVT.

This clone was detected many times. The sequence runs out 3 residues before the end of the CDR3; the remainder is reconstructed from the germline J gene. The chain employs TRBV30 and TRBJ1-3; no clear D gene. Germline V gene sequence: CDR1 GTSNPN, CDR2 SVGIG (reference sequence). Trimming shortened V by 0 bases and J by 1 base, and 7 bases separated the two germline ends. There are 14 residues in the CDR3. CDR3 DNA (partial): TGTGCCTGGAGTGTGAAAGGTTCTGGAAACACC. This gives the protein CAWSVKGSGNT. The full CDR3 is CAWSVKGSGNTIYF.

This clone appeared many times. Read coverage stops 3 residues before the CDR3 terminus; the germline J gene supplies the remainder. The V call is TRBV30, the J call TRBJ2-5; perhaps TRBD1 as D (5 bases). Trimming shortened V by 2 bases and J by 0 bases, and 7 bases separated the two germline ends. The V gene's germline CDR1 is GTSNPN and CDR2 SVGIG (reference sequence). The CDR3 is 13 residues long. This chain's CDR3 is CAWSIGDQETQYF. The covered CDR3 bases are TGTGCCTGGAGTATAGGGGACCAAGAGACC.

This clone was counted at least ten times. The CDR3 region is CAWRATGTYGYTF. CDR3 bases read: TGTGCCTGGAGGGCAACAGGGACCTATGGC. The J gene is TRBJ1-2, the V gene TRBV30, with TRBD1 as a possible D gene (6 bases). The CDR3 end is not reached by the read, which stops 3 residues before it; the germline J gene fills it in. Germline CDR1 GTSNPN, CDR2 SVGIG (reference sequence). This CDR3 has 13 amino acids. Trimming removed 3 bases from V and 4 bases from J, with 12 bases in between.

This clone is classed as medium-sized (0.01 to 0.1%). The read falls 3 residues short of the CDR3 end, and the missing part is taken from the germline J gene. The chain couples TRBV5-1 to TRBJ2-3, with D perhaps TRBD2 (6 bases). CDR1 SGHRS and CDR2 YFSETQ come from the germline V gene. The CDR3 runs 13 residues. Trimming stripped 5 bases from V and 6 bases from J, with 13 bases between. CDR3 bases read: TGCGCCAGCAGTGTGCGGGACTCGGATACG. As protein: CASSVRDSDT. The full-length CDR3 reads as CASSVRDSDTQYF.

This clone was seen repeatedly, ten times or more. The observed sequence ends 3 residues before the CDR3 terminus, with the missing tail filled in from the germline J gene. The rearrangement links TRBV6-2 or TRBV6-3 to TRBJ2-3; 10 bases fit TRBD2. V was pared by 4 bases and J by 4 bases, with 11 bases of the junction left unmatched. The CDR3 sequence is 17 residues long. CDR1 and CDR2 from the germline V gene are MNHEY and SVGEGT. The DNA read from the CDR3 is TGTGCCAGCAGTTCTCAGGCACTAGCGGGGCCATCAGATACG. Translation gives CASSSQALAGPSDT. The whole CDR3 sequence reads CASSSQALAGPSDTQYF.

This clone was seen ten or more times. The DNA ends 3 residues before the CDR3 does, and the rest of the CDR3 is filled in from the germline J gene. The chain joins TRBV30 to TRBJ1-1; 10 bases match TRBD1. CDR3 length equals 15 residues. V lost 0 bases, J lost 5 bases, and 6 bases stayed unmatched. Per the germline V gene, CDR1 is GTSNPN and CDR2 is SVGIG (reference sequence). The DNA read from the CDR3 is TGTGCCTGGAGTGTCCAGTGGGACAGGGGAACTGAA. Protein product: CAWSVQWDRGTE. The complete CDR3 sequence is CAWSVQWDRGTEAFF. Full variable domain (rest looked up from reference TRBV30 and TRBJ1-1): SQTIHQWPATLVQPVGSPLSLECTVEGTSNPNLYWYRQAAGRGLQLLFYSVGIGQISSEVPQNLSASRPQDRQFILSSKKLLLSDSGFYLCAWSVQWDRGTEAFFGQGTRLTVV.

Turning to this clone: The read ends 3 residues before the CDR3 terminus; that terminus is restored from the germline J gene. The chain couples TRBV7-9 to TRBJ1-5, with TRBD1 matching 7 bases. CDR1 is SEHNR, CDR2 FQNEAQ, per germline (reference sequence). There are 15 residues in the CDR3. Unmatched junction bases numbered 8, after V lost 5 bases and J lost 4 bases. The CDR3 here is CASSHSGGVNQPQHF. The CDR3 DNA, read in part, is TGTGCCAGCAGCCACTCAGGGGGAGTGAATCAGCCC.

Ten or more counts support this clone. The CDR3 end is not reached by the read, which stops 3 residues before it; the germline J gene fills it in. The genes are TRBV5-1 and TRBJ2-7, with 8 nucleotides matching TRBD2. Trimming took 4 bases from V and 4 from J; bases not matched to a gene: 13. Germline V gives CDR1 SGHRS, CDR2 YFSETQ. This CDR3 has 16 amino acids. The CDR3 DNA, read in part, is TGCGCCAGCAGCCTCGGGGGGGGTCTCGGTTTTTACGAG. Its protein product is CASSLGGGLGFYE. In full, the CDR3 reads CASSLGGGLGFYEQYF. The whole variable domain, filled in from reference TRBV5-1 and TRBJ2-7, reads KAGVTQTPRYLIKTRGQQVTLSCSPISGHRSVSWYQQTPGQGLQFLFEYFSETQRNKGNFPGRFSGRQFSNSRSEMNVSTLELGDSALYLCASSLGGGLGFYEQYFGPGTRLTVT.

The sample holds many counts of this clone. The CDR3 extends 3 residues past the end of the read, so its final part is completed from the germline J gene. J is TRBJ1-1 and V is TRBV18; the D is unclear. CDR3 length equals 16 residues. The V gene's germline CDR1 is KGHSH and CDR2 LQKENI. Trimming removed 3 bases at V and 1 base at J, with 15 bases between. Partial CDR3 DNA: TGTGCCAGCTCACCGGAAACGGGCCGGGGGAACACTGAA. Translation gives CASSPETGRGNTE. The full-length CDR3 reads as CASSPETGRGNTEAFF.

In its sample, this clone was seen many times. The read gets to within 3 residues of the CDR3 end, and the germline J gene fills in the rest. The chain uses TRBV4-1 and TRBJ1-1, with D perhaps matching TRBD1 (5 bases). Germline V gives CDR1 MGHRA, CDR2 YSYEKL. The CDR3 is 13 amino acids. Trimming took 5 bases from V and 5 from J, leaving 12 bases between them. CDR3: CASSGSQGTEAFF. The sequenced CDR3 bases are TGCGCCAGCAGCGGAAGTCAGGGAACTGAA.